This TCR beta chain was documented in a study of T cell repertoires in cytomegalovirus infection. Study as a whole: Public signatures in TCR beta pointed to CMV infection and matching HLA type. Study-wide points: The ex vivo response was dominated by HLA-C-restricted CMV-specific TCR beta clonotypes. Carriage of CMV together with the relevant HLA was identifiable through cumulative public TCR beta family frequency.

This clonotype has a count of ten or more. Its specificity is unknown. The CDR3 is made up of 13 amino acids. Losses at the gene ends were 5 bases for V and 5 bases for J; bases not matched to a gene: 3. CDR1 is SGHTA, CDR2 FQGNSA, per germline. TCRdb re-derived calls from the reads in MiXCR, one entry per CDR3 protein. The table shows 300,000 to 400,000 distinct CDR3 sequences, with over 7.5% occurring only once. This TCR was sampled from a human donor in good health (CMV status not recorded). Some clones in this sample may be carry-over from other donors' samples. This sequence joins TRBV7-2 and TRBJ2-1; 7 positions agree with TRBD1. The sequencing sample was made of PBMCs. CDR3 nucleotide sequence: TGTGCCAGCAGCCGACAGGGAAACAATGAGCAGTTCTTC. Residues: CASSRQGNNEQFF.